What follows describes a single T cell receptor beta chain. Its antigen is currently unknown. TCRdb re-analysed the 5' RACE reads in MiXCR, keeping a single row per CDR3 protein. This repertoire shows 1.5 million to 2 million distinct CDR3 sequences, 32% found once; its top ten account for approximately 0.25%. These data come from a study of identical twins. General study points: Twin pairs had excess sharing that was weaker in beta out-of-frame sequences.

This CDR3 comprises 17 residues. Germline loops: CDR1 MNHEY, CDR2 SMNVEV (reference sequence). Losses at the gene ends were 5 bases for V and 6 bases for J; bases not matched to a gene: 17. This chain connects TRBV27 to TRBJ2-7, with 9 bases fitting TRBD1. This receptor was identified in a newborn girl in good health. Sequenced input: cord blood. The CDR3 nucleotides read TGTGCCAGCAGTCCACCGCCCGGGACAGGGCTCTTAGTCGAGCAGTACTTC. This encodes CASSPPPGTGLLVEQYF.